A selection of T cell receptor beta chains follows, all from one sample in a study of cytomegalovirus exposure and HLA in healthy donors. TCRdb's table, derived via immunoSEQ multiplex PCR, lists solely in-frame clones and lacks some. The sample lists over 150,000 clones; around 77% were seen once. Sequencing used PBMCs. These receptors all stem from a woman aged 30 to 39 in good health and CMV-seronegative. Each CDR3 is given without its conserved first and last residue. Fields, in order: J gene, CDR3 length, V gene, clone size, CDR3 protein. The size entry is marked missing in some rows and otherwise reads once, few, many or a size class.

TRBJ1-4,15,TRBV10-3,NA,AISRDRAITTNEKLF
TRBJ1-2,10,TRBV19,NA,ASSPRGGGYT
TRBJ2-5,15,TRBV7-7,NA,ASSPWTSGSEGETQY
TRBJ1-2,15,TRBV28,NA,ASSRPRDRVIGYGYP
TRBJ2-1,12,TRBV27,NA,ASRPRDSYNEQF
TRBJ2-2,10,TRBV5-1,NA,ASRGGTGELF
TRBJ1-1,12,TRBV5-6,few,ASSLGGLNTEAF
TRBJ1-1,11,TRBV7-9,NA,ASSFSVNTEAF
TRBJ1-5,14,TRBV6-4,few,ASRRQSFYSNQPQH
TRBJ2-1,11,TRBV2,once,ATSASSYNEQF
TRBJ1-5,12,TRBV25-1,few,ASSERYSNQPQH
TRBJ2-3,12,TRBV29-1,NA,SVVRGALPDTQY
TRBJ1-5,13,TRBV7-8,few,ASSLRQSNNQPQH
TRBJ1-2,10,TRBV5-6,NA,ASSPDRNGYT
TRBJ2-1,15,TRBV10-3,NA,AISEREAELSYNEQF
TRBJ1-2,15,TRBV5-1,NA,ASSITGGALNYYGYT
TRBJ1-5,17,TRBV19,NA,ASTPGRQGMGESNQPQH
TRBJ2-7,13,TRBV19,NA,ASSTGLAVPYEQY
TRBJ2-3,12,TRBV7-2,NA,ASSLGPSTDTQY
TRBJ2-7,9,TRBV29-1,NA,SVVFLTEQY
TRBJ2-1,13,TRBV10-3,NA,AIGTGTSDYNEQF
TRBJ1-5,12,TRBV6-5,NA,ASRQGWGVQPQH
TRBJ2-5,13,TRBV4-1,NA,ASSKVAGGAETQY
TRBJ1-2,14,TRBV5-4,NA,ASSFDRVLSNYGYT
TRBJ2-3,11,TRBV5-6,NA,ASSLSIADTQY
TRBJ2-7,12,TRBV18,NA,ASSPRTGSYEQY
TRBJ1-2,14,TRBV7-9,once,ASSLFRDRANYGYT
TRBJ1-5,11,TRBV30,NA,AWSGREDQPQH
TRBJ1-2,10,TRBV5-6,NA,ASSLPGQGGP
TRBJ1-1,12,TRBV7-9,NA,ASSLVGMDTEAF
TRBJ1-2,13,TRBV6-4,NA,ASIIGTAFDYGYT
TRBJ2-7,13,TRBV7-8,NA,ASSFISGRRYEQY
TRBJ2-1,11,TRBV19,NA,ASSITGGNEQF
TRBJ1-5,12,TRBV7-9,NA,ASSPWDINQPQH
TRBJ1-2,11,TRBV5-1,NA,ASSPGQGWGYT
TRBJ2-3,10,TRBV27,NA,ASAGLTDTQY